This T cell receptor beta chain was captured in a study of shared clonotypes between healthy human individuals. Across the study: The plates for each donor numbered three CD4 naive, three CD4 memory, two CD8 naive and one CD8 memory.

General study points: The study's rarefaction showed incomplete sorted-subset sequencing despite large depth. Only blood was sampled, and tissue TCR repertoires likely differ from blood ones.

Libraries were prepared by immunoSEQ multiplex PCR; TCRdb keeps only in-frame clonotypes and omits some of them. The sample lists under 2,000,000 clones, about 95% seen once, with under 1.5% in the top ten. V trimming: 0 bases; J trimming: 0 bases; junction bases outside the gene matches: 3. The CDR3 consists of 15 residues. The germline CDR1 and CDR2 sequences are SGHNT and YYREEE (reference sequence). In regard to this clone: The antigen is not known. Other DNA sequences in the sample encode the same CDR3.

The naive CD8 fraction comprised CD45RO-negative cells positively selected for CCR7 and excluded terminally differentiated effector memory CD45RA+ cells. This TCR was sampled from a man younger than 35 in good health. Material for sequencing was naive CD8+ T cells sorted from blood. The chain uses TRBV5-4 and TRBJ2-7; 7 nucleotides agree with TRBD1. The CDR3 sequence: CASSLGQGVSYEQYF. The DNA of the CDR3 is TGTGCCAGCAGCTTGGGGCAGGGGGTCTCCTACGAGCAGTACTTC.